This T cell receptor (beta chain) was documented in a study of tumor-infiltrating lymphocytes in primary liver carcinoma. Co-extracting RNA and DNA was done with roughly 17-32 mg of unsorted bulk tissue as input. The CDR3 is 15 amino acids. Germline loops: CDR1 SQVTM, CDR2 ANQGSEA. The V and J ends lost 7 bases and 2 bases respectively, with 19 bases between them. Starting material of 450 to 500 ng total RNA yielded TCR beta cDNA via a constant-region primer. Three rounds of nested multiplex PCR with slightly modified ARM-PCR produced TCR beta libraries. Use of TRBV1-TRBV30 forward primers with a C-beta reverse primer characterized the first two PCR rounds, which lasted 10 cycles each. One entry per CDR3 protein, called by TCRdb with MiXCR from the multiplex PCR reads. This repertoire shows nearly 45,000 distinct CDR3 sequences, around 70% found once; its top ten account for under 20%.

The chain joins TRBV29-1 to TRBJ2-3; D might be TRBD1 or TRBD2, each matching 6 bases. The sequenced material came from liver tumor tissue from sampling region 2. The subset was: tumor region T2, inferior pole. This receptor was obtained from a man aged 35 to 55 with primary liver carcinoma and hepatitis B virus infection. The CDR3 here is CSARRGDFFTDTQYF. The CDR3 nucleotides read TGCAGCGCTAGGAGGGGGGACTTCTTCACAGATACGCAGTATTTT.